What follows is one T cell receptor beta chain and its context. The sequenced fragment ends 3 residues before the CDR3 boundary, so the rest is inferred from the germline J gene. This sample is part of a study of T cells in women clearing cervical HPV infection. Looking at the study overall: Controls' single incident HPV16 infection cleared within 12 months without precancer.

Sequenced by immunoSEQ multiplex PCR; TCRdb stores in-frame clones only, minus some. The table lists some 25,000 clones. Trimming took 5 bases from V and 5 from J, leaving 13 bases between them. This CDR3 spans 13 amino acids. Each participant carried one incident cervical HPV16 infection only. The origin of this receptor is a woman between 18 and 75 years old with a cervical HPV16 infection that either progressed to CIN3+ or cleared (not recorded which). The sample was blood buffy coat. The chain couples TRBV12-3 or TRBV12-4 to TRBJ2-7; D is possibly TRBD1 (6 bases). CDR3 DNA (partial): TGTGCCAGCAGTCTGACAGGACCCCACGAG. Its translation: CASSLTGPHE. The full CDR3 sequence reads CASSLTGPHEQYF.